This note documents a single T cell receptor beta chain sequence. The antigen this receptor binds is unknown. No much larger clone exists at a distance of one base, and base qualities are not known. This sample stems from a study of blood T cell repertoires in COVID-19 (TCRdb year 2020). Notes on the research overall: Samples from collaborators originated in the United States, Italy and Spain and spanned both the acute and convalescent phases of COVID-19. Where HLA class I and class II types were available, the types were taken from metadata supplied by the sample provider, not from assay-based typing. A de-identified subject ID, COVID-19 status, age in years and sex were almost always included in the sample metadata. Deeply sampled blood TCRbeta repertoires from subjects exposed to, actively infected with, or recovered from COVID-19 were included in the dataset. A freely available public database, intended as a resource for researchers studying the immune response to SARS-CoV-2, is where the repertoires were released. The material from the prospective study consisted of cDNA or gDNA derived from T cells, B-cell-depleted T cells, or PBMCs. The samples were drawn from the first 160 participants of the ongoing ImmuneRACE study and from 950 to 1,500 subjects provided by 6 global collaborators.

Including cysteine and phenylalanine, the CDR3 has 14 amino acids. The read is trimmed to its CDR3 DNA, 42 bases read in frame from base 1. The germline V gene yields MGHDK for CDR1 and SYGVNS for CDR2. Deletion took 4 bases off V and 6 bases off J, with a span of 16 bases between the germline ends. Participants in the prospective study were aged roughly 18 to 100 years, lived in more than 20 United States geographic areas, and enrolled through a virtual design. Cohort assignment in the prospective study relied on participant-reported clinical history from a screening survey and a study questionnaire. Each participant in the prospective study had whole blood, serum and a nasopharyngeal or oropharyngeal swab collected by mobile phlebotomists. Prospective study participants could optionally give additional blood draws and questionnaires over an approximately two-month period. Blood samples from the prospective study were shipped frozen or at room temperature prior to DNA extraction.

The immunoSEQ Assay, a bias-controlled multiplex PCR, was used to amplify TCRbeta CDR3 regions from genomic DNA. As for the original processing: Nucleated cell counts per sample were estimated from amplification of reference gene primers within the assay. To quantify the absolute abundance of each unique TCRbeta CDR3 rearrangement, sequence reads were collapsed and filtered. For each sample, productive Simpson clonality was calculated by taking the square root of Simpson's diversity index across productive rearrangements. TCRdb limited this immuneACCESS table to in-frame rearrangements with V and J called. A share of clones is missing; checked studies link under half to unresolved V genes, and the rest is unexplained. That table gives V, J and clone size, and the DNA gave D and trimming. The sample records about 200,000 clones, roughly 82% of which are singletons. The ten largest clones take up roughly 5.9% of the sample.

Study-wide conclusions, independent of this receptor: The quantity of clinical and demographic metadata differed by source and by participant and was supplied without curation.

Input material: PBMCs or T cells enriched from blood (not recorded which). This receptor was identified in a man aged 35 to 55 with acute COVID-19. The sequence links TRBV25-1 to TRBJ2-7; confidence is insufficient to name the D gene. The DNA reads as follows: TGTGCCAGCAGTGGTGGCAGTTCTTATGGCGAGCAGTACTTC. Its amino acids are CASSGGSSYGEQYF.